The present T cell receptor beta chain was sequenced within a study of T cell repertoires and leukemia-associated antigens. Without fetal bovine serum, CD3+ T cells were rested overnight. A remark on this clonotype: No antigen is known for it.

TCRdb ran MiXCR on the 5' RACE reads and lists one entry per CDR3 protein. The sample has fewer than 15,000 distinct CDR3 sequences, about 40% seen once; the top ten hold approximately 33%. Whole-study findings and limits: Expanded clones' antigen specificity and function were not directly tested. V, J, VDJ and CDR3 counts did not differ significantly among groups.

Per the germline V gene, CDR1 is SGHAT and CDR2 is FQNNGV. The V end lost 0 bases, the J end lost 4 bases, and 12 bases lay between the germline ends. The length of the CDR3 is 15 residues. This rearrangement joins TRBV11-2 to TRBJ1-2, with D hard to call. Sequenced input: CD3+ T cells sorted from blood and cultured. The sequence was collected from a female donor in good health. The CDR3 loop is CASSLDLVPFYGYTF. CDR3 sequence (DNA): TGTGCCAGCAGCTTAGATTTAGTCCCGTTCTATGGCTACACCTTC.